These 15 T cell receptor beta chains were sequenced from one sample in a study of T cells expressing NK-cell markers. TCRdb reprocessed the 5' RACE reads; each CDR3 protein has one entry and no DNA is given. Recorded here are approximately 550,000 distinct CDR3 sequences; the top ten clones represent approximately 3.6%. The sample consisted of blood T cells: a sorted CD56 or NKG2C T cell subset, CD4+ or CD8+ T cells, or bulk PBMC T cells (not recorded which). Receptors were obtained from a young man in good health.

V usage is TRBV20-1 and J usage is TRBJ1-4; TCRdb designates TRBD1, a call that cannot be tested without DNA. CDR1 is DFQATT, CDR2 SNEGSKA, per germline (reference sequence). This CDR3 has 14 amino acids. The CDR3 reads CSAAPYNYNEKLFF.

The chain links TRBV6-4 to TRBJ2-3; without DNA, the TCRdb call of TRBD1 cannot be checked. This CDR3 spans 13 amino acids. Germline V gives CDR1 MRHNA, CDR2 SNTAGT. The CDR3 region is CASSFGGLNTQYF.

The chain carries TRBV3-1 and TRBJ2-2. The CDR3 totals 15 residues. Germline V gene lookup returns CDR1 LGHDT and CDR2 YNNKEL (reference sequence). The CDR3 loop is CASSLLSGNTGELFF.

The CDR3: CASSPGTSGSLTSYEQYF. This chain connects TRBV5-1 to TRBJ2-7; TCRdb's D call, TRBD2, is unchecked because there is no DNA. This CDR3 has 18 amino acids. Germline V lookup: CDR1 SGHRS, CDR2 YFSETQ.

The genes are TRBV5-5 and TRBJ2-1; TCRdb picks TRBD2, but there is no DNA to check that call. Germline loops: CDR1 SGHKS, CDR2 YYEKEE (reference sequence). CDR3 size: 16 residues. The CDR3 sequence is CASTVTGLAGVNEQFF.

The V gene is TRBV24-1, the J gene TRBJ2-2; lacking DNA, the TRBD1 call made by TCRdb goes unchecked. The germline gives CDR1 KGHDR, CDR2 SFDVKD. The CDR3 totals 17 residues. CDR3 region: CATSDLGGQGNTGELFF.

The chain couples TRBV5-1 to TRBJ2-1. Germline loops: CDR1 SGHRS, CDR2 YFSETQ. The length of the CDR3 is 14 residues. CDR3 protein: CASSLVTSYNEQFF.

The J gene is TRBJ2-7, the V gene TRBV7-8; TCRdb gives TRBD1 as the D gene, but with no DNA this cannot be confirmed. Germline V gene sequence: CDR1 SGHVS, CDR2 FQNEAQ. This CDR3 is built from 15 residues. The CDR3 is CASSLRAGGGFEQYF.

The V and J genes are TRBV18 and TRBJ2-5. This CDR3 spans 15 amino acids. The germline CDR1 and CDR2 sequences are KGHSH and LQKENI. The CDR3 protein is CASSPDGGMGETQYF.

The rearrangement uses TRBV7-9 and TRBJ2-5; TCRdb's assignment of TRBD2 cannot be checked, as there is no DNA. The germline V gene has CDR1 SEHNR and CDR2 FQNEAQ (reference sequence). CDR3 length: 15 residues. The CDR3 sequence: CASSLSQARQETQYF.

This chain links TRBV28 with TRBJ2-7; no DNA is available, so the TRBD2 call from TCRdb remains unchecked. This CDR3 has 13 amino acids. Germline V CDR1 and CDR2: MDHEN, SYDVKM. This chain's CDR3 is CASSPPSTREQYF.

The genes are TRBV7-2 and TRBJ2-1; TCRdb outputs TRBD2, but without DNA this stays unchecked. The CDR3 extends over 17 amino acids. The V gene's germline CDR1 is SGHTA and CDR2 FQGNSA. CDR3 protein: CASSLATGGGGLNEQFF.

The chain employs TRBV9 and TRBJ1-1. The CDR3 extends over 13 amino acids. Germline CDR1 SGDLS, CDR2 YYNGEE. The CDR3 sequence: CASSVGANTEAFF. Drawing the rest from reference TRBV9 and TRBJ1-1, the complete variable domain is DSGVTQTPKHLITATGQRVTLRCSPRSGDLSVYWYQQSLDQGLQFLIQYYNGEERAKGNILERFSAQQFPDLHSELNLSSLELGDSALYFCASSVGANTEAFFGQGTRLTVV.

This rearrangement joins TRBV11-2 to TRBJ1-1; the TCRdb D gene call, TRBD1, has no DNA to confirm it. The germline V gene has CDR1 SGHAT and CDR2 FQNNGV. This CDR3 has 16 amino acids. CDR3: CASRGQAGRMNTEAFF.

This rearrangement joins TRBV27 to TRBJ1-5; as DNA is missing, the TRBD1 call by TCRdb cannot be tested. Per the germline V gene, CDR1 is MNHEY and CDR2 is SMNVEV (reference sequence). The CDR3 spans 18 residues. CDR3 in amino acids: CASSLSGTGAGMIGPQHF.